These 31 T cell receptor beta chains share one sample of origin, sequenced in a study of T-cell reconstitution after alpha-beta-depleted transplantation in children. This sample's TCRbeta library carried unique molecular identifier barcodes. TCRdb re-analysed the PCR reads in MiXCR, keeping a single row per CDR3 protein. Of roughly 350,000 distinct CDR3 sequences in the sample, about a tenth are singletons; the top ten hold 2.4%. The input for sequencing was PBMCs from the stem cell graft donor, taken from the stem cell graft. These receptors all come from a human donor who donated a stem cell graft to a child with acute lymphoblastic leukemia.

This clonotype was counted only a few times. The gene calls are TRBV27 and TRBJ2-7; D might be TRBD1 or TRBD2, each matching 5 bases. Germline CDR1 reads MNHEY; CDR2 reads SMNVEV (reference sequence). The V and J ends lost 6 bases and 2 bases respectively, with 14 bases between them. The CDR3 is 14 amino acids. In nucleotides, the CDR3 is TGTGCCAGCAGACCACTAGGGGAAGCCTACGAGCAGTACTTC. It specifies CASRPLGEAYEQYF.

This clonotype turned up a few times. The chain couples TRBV21-1 to TRBJ1-5; no DNA check was done on the table's D call, TRBD1. TRBV21-1 is shown as a pseudogene. The CDR3 runs 17 residues. The CDR3 reads CASSPKVFGGTDQPQHF. The CDR3 DNA is TGTGCCAGCAGCCCAAAGGTATTTGGGGGGACCGATCAGCCCCAGCATTTT.

The chain couples TRBV12-3 or TRBV12-4 to TRBJ1-1; TRBD1 might be the D (5 bases). The CDR3 runs 15 residues. V was pared by 2 bases and J by 2 bases, with 12 bases between. CDR3 protein: CASSLPGPFNTEAFF. The CDR3 DNA reads as TGTGCCAGCAGTTTACCAGGGCCTTTTAACACTGAAGCTTTCTTT.

The chain couples TRBV30 to TRBJ2-7, with unresolved D. The CDR3 spans 14 residues. The V gene lost 0 bases and the J gene lost 0 bases, with 9 bases spanning the gap. Germline V lookup: CDR1 GTSNPN, CDR2 SVGIG (reference sequence). The CDR3 spells CAWSVAVSSYEQYF. CDR3 coding DNA: TGTGCCTGGAGTGTGGCAGTTAGCTCCTACGAGCAGTACTTC. The variable domain in full, completed from reference TRBV30 and TRBJ2-7, reads SQTIHQWPATLVQPVGSPLSLECTVEGTSNPNLYWYRQAAGRGLQLLFYSVGIGQISSEVPQNLSASRPQDRQFILSSKKLLLSDSGFYLCAWSVAVSSYEQYFGPGTRLTVT.

The chain combines TRBV28 with TRBJ2-7; D call uncertain. V shed 5 bases and J shed 9 bases, with 8 bases lying between them. The CDR3 extends over 10 amino acids. CDR1 and CDR2 (germline): MDHEN, SYDVKM. Here the CDR3 reads CASSTERQYF. The DNA of the CDR3 is TGTGCCAGCAGTACGGAAAGGCAGTACTTC.

The chain recombines TRBV11-2 with TRBJ2-1; 7 nucleotides match TRBD2. Per germline, CDR1 SGHAT and CDR2 FQNNGV. The junction had 5 bases not matched to a gene; V was cut back by 3 bases and J by 0 bases. The CDR3 is made up of 16 amino acids. CDR3 sequence: CASSFDTSDSYNEQFF. The CDR3 DNA is TGTGCCAGCAGCTTCGATACTAGCGACTCCTACAATGAGCAGTTCTTC.

The rearrangement uses TRBV4-1 and TRBJ2-4, with TRBD1 identical over 8 bases. This CDR3 contains 14 residues. Losses at the gene ends were 1 base for V and 8 bases for J; bases not matched to a gene: 4. Germline CDR1 MGHRA, CDR2 YSYEKL. The DNA of the CDR3 is TGCGCCAGCAGCCAAGGGACAGGGTTGGACATTCAGTACTTC. Its protein is CASSQGTGLDIQYF.

The V gene is TRBV12-3 or TRBV12-4, the J gene TRBJ2-3; unclear D gene. The V end was cut by 5 bases, the J end by 0 bases, with 21 bases between. CDR3 length: 18 amino acids. CDR3 region: CASSPGRALVKSTDTQYF. The CDR3 DNA follows: TGTGCCAGCAGTCCCGGACGCGCTCTTGTAAAGAGCACAGATACGCAGTATTTT.

This clonotype was seen many times. The V call is TRBV9, the J call TRBJ2-1; 12 nucleotides agree with TRBD2. This CDR3 has 16 amino acids. Germline CDR1 and CDR2: SGDLS and YYNGEE. V shed 3 bases and J 5 bases; nucleotides not matched to a gene: 6. The chain's CDR3 is CASSASRTSGNNEQFF. The DNA of the CDR3 is TGTGCCAGCAGCGCCAGCCGGACTAGCGGGAACAATGAGCAGTTCTTC.

This chain uses TRBV28 with TRBJ2-5; the match to TRBD2 covers 12 bases. CDR1 is MDHEN, CDR2 SYDVKM, per germline. V shed 4 bases and J 5 bases; nucleotides not matched to a gene: 8. CDR3 length: 16 residues. Here the CDR3 reads CASSSATSGSTETQYF. The CDR3 region has the DNA TGTGCCAGCAGTTCCGCGACTAGCGGGAGTACTGAGACCCAGTACTTC.

This clonotype has ten or more counts. The rearrangement links TRBV5-1 to TRBJ2-1, with unresolved D. The CDR3 length is 17 residues. Germline V CDR1 and CDR2: SGHRS, YFSETQ. V was clipped by 0 bases and J by 0 bases, with 13 bases between them. The CDR3 loop reads CASSLGYESSSYNEQFF. CDR3 in DNA: TGCGCCAGCAGCTTGGGGTACGAATCGAGCTCCTACAATGAGCAGTTCTTC. The complete variable domain, with remaining parts taken from reference TRBV5-1 and TRBJ2-1, reads KAGVTQTPRYLIKTRGQQVTLSCSPISGHRSVSWYQQTPGQGLQFLFEYFSETQRNKGNFPGRFSGRQFSNSRSEMNVSTLELGDSALYLCASSLGYESSSYNEQFFGPGTRLTVL.

This clonotype has ten or more counts. The V call is TRBV19, the J call TRBJ1-1; 7 nucleotides match TRBD1. Germline CDR1 reads LNHDA; CDR2 reads SQIVND (reference sequence). The CDR3 extends over 12 amino acids. V dropped 9 bases and J dropped 5; count of bases not matched to a gene: 6. The CDR3 region has the DNA TGTGCCAGCAGTCCAGGGGGGACTGAAGCTTTCTTT. Translating gives CASSPGGTEAFF.

Regarding this clonotype: A junction boundary mismatches the germline segment, possibly from a read error. This chain's CDR3 is CARSKTGKTDTQYF. DNA for the CDR3: TGCGCCCGCAGTAAGACTGGAAAAACGGATACGCAGTATTTT. The chain links TRBV4-3 to TRBJ2-3; D gene unclear. Per germline, CDR1 LGHNA and CDR2 YSLEER. CDR3 length: 14 residues.

This chain connects TRBV4-1 to TRBJ2-7, with TRBD1 as a possible D gene (6 bases). The germline V and J ends were trimmed by 4 bases and 6 bases, with 19 bases remaining between them. There are 15 residues in the CDR3. Germline V CDR1 and CDR2: MGHRA, YSYEKL. CDR3 bases: TGCGCCAGCAGCCCTTCCCAGGGGTTAGTCGCCGAGCAGTACTTC. Protein product: CASSPSQGLVAEQYF.

This clonotype was counted many times. The chain joins TRBV29-1 to TRBJ2-7; either TRBD1 or TRBD2 may supply D (6 bases each). The germline CDR1 and CDR2 sequences are SQVTM and ANQGSEA. Trimming took off 4 bases at V and 3 bases at J, with 10 bases between the two ends. There are 12 residues in the CDR3. The CDR3: CSVVGGYYEQYF. CDR3 bases: TGCAGCGTTGTCGGGGGCTACTACGAGCAGTACTTC.

This clonotype came up many times. The chain employs TRBV7-3 and TRBJ2-1, with 11 bases that match TRBD2. V dropped 5 bases and J dropped 4; count of bases not matched to a gene: 7. This CDR3 spans 16 amino acids. Germline assignment: CDR1 SGHTA and CDR2 FQGTGA. The CDR3: CASSPGPSGRYNEQFF. In DNA form, the CDR3 reads TGTGCCAGCAGCCCAGGTCCTAGCGGGAGGTACAATGAGCAGTTCTTC.

In this sample, this clonotype turned up a few times. The rearrangement joins TRBV6-1 to TRBJ1-1; D might be TRBD1 (5 bases). V dropped 5 bases and J dropped 5 bases, with 12 bases sitting between them. This CDR3 is built from 13 residues. Germline V gene lookup returns CDR1 MNHNS and CDR2 SASEGT. CDR3 DNA: TGTGCCAGCAGTCCAGACGGGGGGACTGAAGCTTTCTTT. Translated, it gives CASSPDGGTEAFF.

The rearrangement uses TRBV18 and TRBJ2-1; 14 positions match TRBD2. The V gene end was trimmed by 3 bases and the J gene end by 10 bases; junction bases not matched to a gene: 11. This CDR3 spans 17 amino acids. Germline loops: CDR1 KGHSH, CDR2 LQKENI. CDR3 sequence: CASSPPTGTSGSHEQFF. Written as DNA, the CDR3 is TGTGCCAGCTCACCGCCGACCGGGACTAGCGGGAGCCACGAGCAGTTCTTC.

This clonotype occurred many times. Germline is not matched at one junction end, which may reflect a read error. This chain connects TRBV12-3 or TRBV12-4 to TRBJ2-1; TRBD2 matches at 7 bases. The CDR3 consists of 15 residues. The CDR3 loop is CASSPSGGSYNEQFF. The CDR3 DNA is TGCGCCAGCAGCCCCTCGGGGGGCTCCTACAATGAGCAGTTCTTC.

This clonotype came up a few times. V gene TRBV5-1 combines with J gene TRBJ2-3; D gene uncertain. Trimming stripped 4 bases from V and 7 bases from J, with 16 bases between. The germline V gene has CDR1 SGHRS and CDR2 YFSETQ. The CDR3 covers 14 residues. CDR3: CASSPRTDSNTQYF. Here the CDR3 DNA reads TGCGCCAGCAGCCCCCGTACTGACTCAAATACGCAGTATTTT.

This clonotype was seen a handful of times. V usage is TRBV24-1 and J usage is TRBJ2-7, with D hard to call. The CDR3 sequence is 13 residues long. Germline V gene sequence: CDR1 KGHDR, CDR2 SFDVKD. The V end was cut by 3 bases, the J end by 2 bases, with 7 bases between. The CDR3 sequence is CATSDGSTYEQYF. The DNA of the CDR3 is TGTGCCACCAGTGATGGCAGCACCTACGAGCAGTACTTC.

This clonotype has at least ten counts. This chain links TRBV5-1 with TRBJ1-4, with 9 bases matching TRBD1. Germline CDR1 and CDR2: SGHRS and YFSETQ. V trimming: 1 base; J trimming: 7 bases; junction bases outside the gene matches: 8. The CDR3 is 16 residues long. The CDR3 here is CASSLSTGQGTEKLFF. CDR3 nucleotides: TGCGCCAGCAGCTTGTCGACGGGACAGGGAACTGAAAAACTGTTTTTT.

J is TRBJ1-4 and V is TRBV6-5; possibly TRBD1 for D (5 bases). The V gene lost 4 bases and the J gene lost 7 bases, with 19 bases spanning the gap. The germline CDR1 and CDR2 sequences are MNHEY and SVGAGI. CDR3 length equals 16 residues. CDR3 DNA sequence: TGTGCCAGCAGTTCGAGCCCCGGGGCCCTTTTTGAAAAACTGTTTTTT. Residues: CASSSSPGALFEKLFF.

The chain carries TRBV7-2 and TRBJ2-7, with D tentatively TRBD1 (6 bases). This CDR3 has 15 residues. From germline, CDR1 is SGHTA and CDR2 FQGNSA. V lost 3 bases and J lost 3, with 15 bases in between. The CDR3 DNA sequence: TGTGCCAGCAGCTTCGCGCCTACAGGGCTCTACGAGCAGTACTTC. Translating it yields CASSFAPTGLYEQYF.

The chain employs TRBV7-6 and TRBJ2-3; 13 bases match TRBD2. The V gene's germline CDR1 is SGHVS and CDR2 FNYEAQ. The ends lost 4 bases at V and 2 bases at J; junction bases unmatched: 6. The CDR3 has 17 residues. DNA of the CDR3: TGTGCCAGCAGCTCACCGGGACTAGCGGGATCCACAGATACGCAGTATTTT. Translation gives CASSSPGLAGSTDTQYF.

Ten or more counts support this clonotype. The V gene is TRBV5-1, the J gene TRBJ2-1; 7 bases are a match to TRBD1. The CDR3 is 15 amino acids. With V trimmed by 4 bases and J by 2 bases, 6 bases remained unmatched. From germline, CDR1 is SGHRS and CDR2 YFSETQ. The DNA for the CDR3 is TGCGCCAGCAGCCCGGGGCAGGGGGCCTACAATGAGCAGTTCTTC. This translates into CASSPGQGAYNEQFF.

This clonotype was observed a handful of times. The rearrangement links TRBV20-1 to TRBJ2-7; D uncertain. This CDR3 is 14 amino acids long. Germline CDR1 and CDR2: DFQATT and SNEGSKA (reference sequence). The V gene lost 3 bases and the J gene lost 0 bases, with 12 bases spanning the gap. In nucleotides, the CDR3 is TGCAGTGCTAGCGGTATTACCGACTCCTACGAGCAGTACTTC. As protein: CSASGITDSYEQYF.

This clonotype has only a few counts. The chain carries TRBV20-1 and TRBJ2-7; D is possibly TRBD2 (5 bases). This CDR3 spans 15 amino acids. Between the trimmed V and J ends, which lost 6 bases and 0 bases, there was a span of 18 bases. The germline gives CDR1 DFQATT, CDR2 SNEGSKA (reference sequence). CDR3 DNA: TGCAGTGCCCCCTTGGAACTAGGGAACTCCTACGAGCAGTACTTC. This encodes CSAPLELGNSYEQYF.

The sample holds many counts of this clonotype. CDR3 sequence: CASSPQGNEQFF. As DNA, the CDR3 is TGTGCCAGCAGCCCCCAGGGCAATGAGCAGTTCTTC. The J gene is TRBJ2-1, the V gene TRBV3-1; weak D call: TRBD1 (5 bases). This CDR3 is 12 amino acids long. The V end lost 4 bases, the J end lost 6 bases, and 7 bases lay between the germline ends. Germline-derived CDR1 and CDR2 are LGHDT and YNNKEL (reference sequence).

The gene calls are TRBV27 and TRBJ2-3; weak D call: TRBD1 (5 bases). The CDR3 loop spans 14 amino acids. Trimming removed 5 bases at V and 5 bases at J, with 14 bases between. Per germline, CDR1 MNHEY and CDR2 SMNVEV (reference sequence). The CDR3: CASSPQGIGDTQYF. In DNA form, the CDR3 reads TGTGCCAGCAGTCCTCAGGGTATTGGAGATACGCAGTATTTT.

This chain uses TRBV7-3 with TRBJ2-1; possibly TRBD1 for D (6 bases). Per the germline V gene, CDR1 is SGHTA and CDR2 is FQGTGA. This CDR3 spans 16 amino acids. Trimming cost V 4 bases and J 4 bases, with 17 bases left between them. This CDR3 reads CASSSQQGSPYNEQFF. The DNA for the CDR3 is TGTGCCAGCAGCTCCCAACAGGGATCCCCATACAATGAGCAGTTCTTC.